Each of the 20 T cell receptor beta chains below was sequenced from the same sample in a study of post-analysis software for immune sequencing data. Study observations and caveats: In patients, TRBV5-6, TRBV5-1 and TRBV20-1 belonged to 4 or 5 TRBV segments found more frequently than in controls.

Every TCR beta cDNA library bore unique molecular identifiers. In TCRdb, the PCR reads were re-called with MiXCR into one record per CDR3 protein. The top ten clones hold about 12% of a sample with about 460,000 distinct CDR3 sequences, roughly 46% of them seen once. The antigens these receptors bind are not known. The source material was blood. The receptors here all came from a girl between 10 and 17 years old with multiple sclerosis.

There are a few counts of this clonotype. This rearrangement joins TRBV5-1 to TRBJ2-5; possible D gene TRBD1, 7 bases. V lost 4 bases and J lost 11, with 24 bases in between. In germline, CDR1 is SGHRS, CDR2 YFSETQ. The CDR3 runs to 15 residues. CDR3 sequence (DNA): TGCGCCAGCAGCGGAAGAACAGGGGACTCTAGTGAGCAGTACTTC. Residues: CASSGRTGDSSEQYF.

The CDR3, as DNA: TGTGCCAGCAGCCCCCGACAGCACTACGAGCAGTACTTC. Translated, it gives CASSPRQHYEQYF. The J gene is TRBJ2-7, the V gene TRBV7-3; possibly TRBD1 for D (5 bases). Germline-derived CDR1 and CDR2 are SGHTA and FQGTGA. V lost 5 bases and J 3 bases, leaving 11 bases between the germline ends. CDR3 size: 13 residues.

This sequence joins TRBV10-2 and TRBJ2-7; tentatively, D is TRBD2 (6 bases). The V end lost 4 bases, the J end lost 2 bases, and 12 bases lay between the germline ends. CDR3 size: 14 residues. The germline V gene has CDR1 WSHSY and CDR2 SAAADI. DNA for the CDR3: TGCGCCAGCAGTGCCGGGGGAGACCCCTACGAGCAGTACTTC. Its protein product is CASSAGGDPYEQYF.

The chain joins TRBV29-1 to TRBJ2-3, with D possibly matching TRBD2 (7 bases). There are 14 residues in the CDR3. The germline V and J ends were trimmed by 7 bases and 1 base, with 15 bases remaining between them. CDR1 SQVTM and CDR2 ANQGSEA come from the germline V gene. The CDR3 nucleotides read TGCAGCGGAAGGGGGGGTGACGGCACAGATACGCAGTATTTT. Residues: CSGRGGDGTDTQYF.

The table lists this clonotype with a few counts. The chain employs TRBV25-1 and TRBJ2-1; D unresolved. V was cut by 8 bases and J by 5 bases, with 13 bases left in between. The CDR3 sequence is 13 residues long. From germline, CDR1 is MGHDK and CDR2 SYGVNS. The CDR3 coding sequence is TGTGCCAGCTCGTTCCCGGTACACAATGAGCAGTTCTTC. This translates into CASSFPVHNEQFF.

The CDR3 region is CSAWTGDETQYF. Written as DNA, the CDR3 is TGCAGTGCTTGGACAGGGGATGAGACCCAGTACTTC. This chain links TRBV20-1 with TRBJ2-5; 9 bases line up with TRBD1. The CDR3 runs to 12 residues. The trim removed 5 bases at V and 5 bases at J, leaving 3 bases unmatched. CDR1 is DFQATT, CDR2 SNEGSKA, per germline (reference sequence).

This rearrangement joins TRBV10-1 to TRBJ2-2; 7 positions match TRBD2. The CDR3 has 14 residues. The trim removed 4 bases at V and 7 bases at J, leaving 6 bases unmatched. Looked up from germline, CDR1 is WNHNN and CDR2 is SYGVQD (reference sequence). The DNA of the CDR3 is TGCGCCAGCAGTGGGAGACTAGCCGGCGGGGAGCTGTTTTTT. It encodes CASSGRLAGGELFF.

This chain joins TRBV27 and TRBJ2-1; a weak D match, TRBD2 (6 bases). The V and J ends lost 7 bases and 3 bases respectively, with 16 bases between them. Germline V gene sequence: CDR1 MNHEY, CDR2 SMNVEV (reference sequence). The CDR3 totals 15 residues. CDR3 in amino acids: CASTAGGPYYNEQFF. The CDR3 DNA reads TGTGCCAGCACAGCTGGAGGGCCCTACTACAATGAGCAGTTCTTC.

V and J are TRBV5-1 and TRBJ2-7; 11 bases are shared with TRBD2. The CDR3 runs 19 residues. Trimming at V came to 1 base and at J to 1 base, leaving 13 bases not matched to a gene. CDR1 is SGHRS, CDR2 YFSETQ, per germline. The CDR3 coding sequence is TGCGCCAGCAGCTTGCGGCTAGCGGGGGGTCGAGGGAAATCCTACGAGCAGTACTTC. This gives the protein CASSLRLAGGRGKSYEQYF. Looking up the rest from reference TRBV5-1 and TRBJ2-7 gives the full variable domain: KAGVTQTPRYLIKTRGQQVTLSCSPISGHRSVSWYQQTPGQGLQFLFEYFSETQRNKGNFPGRFSGRQFSNSRSEMNVSTLELGDSALYLCASSLRLAGGRGKSYEQYFGPGTRLTVT.

The J gene is TRBJ2-4, the V gene TRBV5-1; no clear D. Germline CDR1 reads SGHRS; CDR2 reads YFSETQ. The CDR3 spans 13 residues. V lost 2 bases and J 13 bases, leaving 16 bases between the germline ends. CDR3 amino acids: CASSFRAYNEQYF. Written as DNA, the CDR3 is TGCGCCAGCAGCTTTAGGGCCTACAATGAGCAGTACTTC.

This clonotype was observed a few times. The chain employs TRBV12-5 and TRBJ2-1; 7 bases are a match to TRBD1. Trimming took 3 bases from V and 5 from J; bases not matched to a gene: 4. This CDR3 spans 14 amino acids. Per the germline V gene, CDR1 is LGHNT and CDR2 is FRNRAP. The DNA of the CDR3 is TGTGCTAGTGGTTTCGGACAGGCAGACAATGAGCAGTTCTTC. Amino acids: CASGFGQADNEQFF.

This chain uses TRBV7-2 with TRBJ2-2, with TRBD1 matching 8 bases. The CDR3 has 14 residues. Germline lookup yields CDR1 SGHTA and CDR2 FQGNSA. V shed 5 bases, J shed 5 bases, and the junction held 4 bases outside the gene matches. DNA of the CDR3: TGTGCCAGCAGCCGGGACAGGAGAACCGGGGAGCTGTTTTTT. Translated, it gives CASSRDRRTGELFF.

The rearrangement links TRBV6-6 to TRBJ2-7; 11 bases match TRBD2. The closer fit of TRBJ2-5 to the DNA end suggests the J call may be wrong. CDR1 and CDR2 from the germline V gene are MNHNY and SVGAGI (reference sequence). This CDR3 spans 16 amino acids. The CDR3 coding sequence is TGTGCCAGCAGTTACCCGGGACTAGCGGTCCCAGGGACCCAGTACTTC. This translates into CASSYPGLAVPGTQYF.

On this clonotype: One end of the junction varies from germline; a read error may be responsible. The chain is built from TRBV3-1 and TRBJ2-1, with TRBD2 matching 8 bases. Germline CDR1 is LGHDT and CDR2 is YNNKEL (reference sequence). This CDR3 comprises 16 residues. The CDR3 loop is CAGSQDPGLGYNEQFF. CDR3 in DNA: TGTGCCGGCAGCCAAGATCCGGGACTAGGTTACAATGAGCAGTTCTTC.

This rearrangement joins TRBV29-1 to TRBJ2-5, with a possible D match to TRBD2 (6 bases). The end of the DNA is better explained by TRBJ2-7, so the J call may be wrong. The length of the CDR3 is 13 residues. Germline-derived CDR1 and CDR2 are SQVTM and ANQGSEA. CDR3 in amino acids: CSVVSGGGCEQYF. CDR3 nucleotide sequence: TGCAGCGTTGTGTCCGGGGGAGGCTGCGAGCAGTACTTC.

This clonotype was seen a single time. A junction boundary mismatches the germline segment, possibly from a read error. V and J are TRBV20-1 and TRBJ2-5; D ambiguous. The CDR3 extends over 14 amino acids. Per germline, CDR1 DFQATT and CDR2 SNEGSKA (reference sequence). The CDR3 loop reads CSARDYGTQETRYF. The CDR3 bases are TGCAGTGCTAGAGATTACGGCACCCAAGAGACCCGGTACTTC.

This chain joins TRBV3-1 and TRBJ2-3; 8 bases agree with TRBD2. The CDR3 is 15 amino acids. Germline loops: CDR1 LGHDT, CDR2 YNNKEL (reference sequence). V lost 0 bases to trimming and J lost 6 bases; unmatched junction nucleotides: 5. CDR3 coding DNA: TGTGCCAGCAGCCAAGATCAGGGCGGGAGGGATACGCAGTATTTT. As protein: CASSQDQGGRDTQYF.

This clonotype was seen a single time. This chain uses TRBV4-1 with TRBJ2-7, with 7 bases identical to TRBD1. Germline loops: CDR1 MGHRA, CDR2 YSYEKL. V trimming: 1 base; J trimming: 3 bases; junction bases outside the gene matches: 9. CDR3 size: 16 residues. The CDR3 spells CASSQVNGDSRYEQYF. CDR3 nucleotide sequence: TGCGCCAGCAGCCAAGTTAATGGGGACAGTCGCTACGAGCAGTACTTC.

The chain is built from TRBV6-2 or TRBV6-3 and TRBJ2-5; D unresolved. The J call may not be correct, given that the DNA end is closer to TRBJ2-7. The CDR3 is 13 amino acids. Germline V gene sequence: CDR1 MNHEY, CDR2 SVGEGT. CDR3 region: CASSIRRGHEQYF. The CDR3 DNA reads as TGTGCCAGCAGCATTCGGAGAGGCCACGAGCAGTACTTC.

The chain couples TRBV14 to TRBJ2-1; no definite D call. Per the germline V gene, CDR1 is SGHDN and CDR2 is FVKESK. V gave up 2 bases and J gave up 8 bases, with 13 bases separating them. The CDR3 is 14 residues long. This chain's CDR3 is CASSQMVSQDEQFF. CDR3 nucleotides: TGTGCCAGCAGCCAAATGGTCAGCCAGGATGAGCAGTTCTTC.